These 23 T cell receptor beta chains were sequenced from one sample in a study of regulatory T cells in long-lasting Graves disease. Specified time point: newly diagnosed GD, antithyroid drugs for less than 3 months. Preparation of the TCR library used RNA extracted from PBMCs. HTBI primers from iRepertoire and Arm-PCR of CDR3 regions yielded the TCR beta libraries. From the multiplex PCR reads, TCRdb called clonotypes with MiXCR, one entry per CDR3 protein. The table includes approximately 400,000 distinct CDR3 sequences, approximately 12% detected once. This sample also belongs to another study, concerning T cells in Graves' hyperthyroidism and ophthalmopathy.

The sequenced sample was peripheral blood mononuclear cells (PBMCs), obtained at new diagnosis, from a patient treated with antithyroid drugs. All receptors come from a woman aged 18-30 years with Graves disease.

The table lists this clonotype with many counts. The chain has TRBV20-1 and TRBJ1-5; 7 bases align to TRBD1. This CDR3 comprises 13 residues. Trimming removed 3 bases from V and 5 bases from J; junction bases left unmatched: 4. Per the germline V gene, CDR1 is DFQATT and CDR2 is SNEGSKA (reference sequence). The CDR3 DNA reads as TGCAGTGCTAGGATACAGGGGTATCAGCCCCAGCATTTT. It encodes CSARIQGYQPQHF.

This clonotype was counted only a few times. The chain couples TRBV6-1 to TRBJ1-3, with D uncertain. This CDR3 contains 13 residues. CDR1 is MNHNS, CDR2 SASEGT, per germline. With 8 bases removed from V and 0 bases from J, the gap between germline ends came to 8 bases. In nucleotides, the CDR3 is TGTGCCAGCCGGGGTAGCTCTGGAAACACCATATATTTT. It is translated as CASRGSSGNTIYF.

There are a few counts of this clonotype. This chain uses TRBV7-2 with TRBJ2-4; 11 nucleotides agree with TRBD2. The J segment lost 2 bases and the V segment lost 5 bases, leaving 14 bases of the junction unmatched. Germline V gives CDR1 SGHTA, CDR2 FQGNSA. CDR3 length: 19 residues. CDR3 loop: CASSLGLAGGGGTKNIQYF. In nucleotides, the CDR3 is TGTGCCAGCAGCCTAGGACTAGCGGGTGGGGGTGGGACCAAAAACATTCAGTACTTC.

This clonotype was recorded many times. The chain employs TRBV19 and TRBJ2-2; D is perhaps TRBD2 (6 bases). Germline V lookup: CDR1 LNHDA, CDR2 SQIVND (reference sequence). Trimming removed 5 bases from V and 6 bases from J, with 19 bases in between. The CDR3 contains 16 residues. CDR3 bases: TGTGCCAGTAGTCCCCACACTTTTACTAGCCCCGGGGAGCTGTTTTTT. This translates into CASSPHTFTSPGELFF.

This clonotype was seen at least ten times. The V gene is TRBV11-2, the J gene TRBJ1-6, with a possible D match to TRBD1 (6 bases). The CDR3 runs 14 residues. CDR1 is SGHAT and CDR2 is FQNNGV in the germline V gene. V was cut by 3 bases and J by 10 bases, with 13 bases left in between. The CDR3 is CASSLGGRGSPLHF. In DNA, the CDR3 is TGTGCCAGCAGCTTGGGGGGGCGCGGGTCACCCCTCCACTTT.

This clonotype was seen more than once but under ten times. The rearrangement joins TRBV7-3 to TRBJ1-2, with 8 bases aligning to TRBD1. V trimming: 5 bases; J trimming: 5 bases; junction bases outside the gene matches: 4. CDR1 is SGHTA and CDR2 is FQGTGA in the germline V gene. The CDR3 is 13 amino acids. CDR3 amino acids: CASSHDRGYGYTF. The CDR3 DNA sequence: TGTGCCAGCAGCCATGACAGGGGTTATGGCTACACCTTC.

The chain has TRBV20-1 and TRBJ2-7, with 7 bases matching TRBD1. CDR1 and CDR2 from the germline V gene are DFQATT and SNEGSKA (reference sequence). This CDR3 comprises 13 residues. V trimming: 6 bases; J trimming: 4 bases; junction bases outside the gene matches: 9. In nucleotides, the CDR3 is TGCAGTGCCGACCGGGACAGTCCATACGAGCAGTACTTC. Residues: CSADRDSPYEQYF.

This clonotype was detected ten times or more. The chain employs TRBV11-2 and TRBJ2-7, with D tentatively TRBD2 (7 bases). Germline CDR1 and CDR2: SGHAT and FQNNGV. This CDR3 is 16 amino acids long. Trimming removed 1 base from V and 6 bases from J, with 19 bases in between. The CDR3 protein is CASSLVRGREKGEQYF. DNA for the CDR3: TGTGCCAGCAGCTTAGTTCGGGGGCGGGAGAAGGGCGAGCAGTACTTC. Full variable domain (missing parts from reference TRBV11-2 and TRBJ2-7): EAGVAQSPRYKIIEKRQSVAFWCNPISGHATLYWYQQILGQGPKLLIQFQNNGVVDDSQLPKDRFSAERLKGVDSTLKIQPAKLEDSAVYLCASSLVRGREKGEQYFGPGTRLTVT.

This clonotype was counted ten times or more. The CDR3 spells CASSYYQPSTDTQYF. The CDR3 region has the DNA TGTGCCAGCAGTTACTACCAGCCTAGCACAGATACGCAGTATTTT. The genes are TRBV6-2 or TRBV6-3 and TRBJ2-3; D gene unclear. Trimming took off 1 base at V and 0 bases at J, with 8 bases between the two ends. Germline lookup yields CDR1 MNHEY and CDR2 SVGEGT. The CDR3 runs to 15 residues.

As concerns this clonotype: This CDR3 is missing its conserved last phenylalanine or tryptophan, likely due to a read error. V gene TRBV4-1 combines with J gene TRBJ2-2; D gene uncertain. Between the trimmed V and J ends, which lost 4 bases and 4 bases, there was a span of 10 bases. The length of the CDR3 is 14 residues. Germline lookup yields CDR1 MGHRA and CDR2 YSYEKL. For the CDR3, the DNA is TGCGCCAGCAGCCCACTCCCAGGCACCGGGGAGCTGTTTCTT. It codes for CASSPLPGTGELFL.

This clonotype came up many times. This chain uses TRBV5-5 with TRBJ2-5, with 8 bases matching TRBD2. CDR1 SGHKS and CDR2 YYEKEE come from the germline V gene (reference sequence). V was pared by 1 base and J by 8 bases, with 10 bases of the junction left unmatched. The CDR3 is 15 amino acids. The CDR3 loop reads CASSLRTSYVQTQYF. The CDR3 coding sequence is TGTGCCAGCAGCTTGCGGACTAGCTATGTGCAAACCCAGTACTTC.

This clonotype was observed many times. The J gene is TRBJ2-2, the V gene TRBV28; D gene unclear. CDR3 length: 15 residues. V lost 3 bases and J 7 bases, leaving 15 bases between the germline ends. Germline V gives CDR1 MDHEN, CDR2 SYDVKM. CDR3 DNA: TGTGCCAGCAGTTTTCTAGAGAGACGAGGCGGGGAGCTGTTTTTT. Its protein product is CASSFLERRGGELFF.

This clonotype was recorded many times. The chain joins TRBV25-1 to TRBJ2-2; no clear D gene. CDR3 length equals 16 residues. Germline-derived CDR1 and CDR2 are MGHDK and SYGVNS. Trimming took 6 bases from V and 2 from J, leaving 16 bases between them. CDR3 nucleotides: TGTGCCAGCAGACTTGACATAGGAGCAAACACCGGGGAGCTGTTTTTT. This gives the protein CASRLDIGANTGELFF. The variable domain in full, with the rest retrieved from reference TRBV25-1 and TRBJ2-2, is EADIYQTPRYLVIGTGKKITLECSQTMGHDKMYWYQQDPGMELHLIHYSYGVNSTEKGDLSSESTVSRIRTEHFPLTLESARPSHTSQYLCASRLDIGANTGELFFGEGSRLTVL.

This clonotype was counted at least ten times. The gene calls are TRBV20-1 and TRBJ2-1, with D unclear. V was pared by 3 bases and J by 5 bases, with 8 bases between. The CDR3 has 12 amino acids. Germline V gives CDR1 DFQATT, CDR2 SNEGSKA (reference sequence). The CDR3 nucleotides read TGCAGTGCTAGGCCCCCCGACAATGAGCAGTTCTTC. This translates into CSARPPDNEQFF.

The V gene is TRBV5-6, the J gene TRBJ2-1; possibly TRBD2 for D (5 bases). The CDR3 length is 16 residues. Trimming stripped 2 bases from V and 8 bases from J, with 20 bases between. CDR1 is SGHDT and CDR2 is YYEEEE in the germline V gene. The CDR3 sequence: CASSFNSRADNDEQFF. For the CDR3, the DNA is TGTGCCAGCAGCTTCAATTCGAGGGCAGATAATGATGAGCAGTTCTTC.

This clonotype was observed many times. This chain connects TRBV5-1 to TRBJ2-7; 9 bases match TRBD2. Germline values: CDR1 SGHRS, CDR2 YFSETQ. This CDR3 region has 15 residues. V was pared by 5 bases and J by 6 bases, with 12 bases of the junction left unmatched. CDR3 region: CASRESGLAPFEQYF. DNA for the CDR3: TGCGCCAGCAGGGAAAGCGGACTAGCGCCTTTCGAGCAGTACTTC.

The J gene is TRBJ1-3, the V gene TRBV7-9, with TRBD1 matching 7 bases. CDR1 is SEHNR, CDR2 FQNEAQ, per germline (reference sequence). With 5 bases clipped from V and 3 bases from J, the junction kept 7 bases outside the gene matches. This CDR3 is built from 15 residues. CDR3 sequence reads: CASSQETGIGNTIYF. DNA for the CDR3: TGTGCCAGCAGCCAAGAGACAGGGATTGGAAACACCATATATTTT.

This clonotype was found a few times. One end of the junction varies from germline; a read error may be responsible. The V and J genes are TRBV4-3 and TRBJ2-3; 9 bases are a match to TRBD2. The CDR3 spans 15 residues. In germline, CDR1 is LGHNA, CDR2 YSLEER. DNA of the CDR3: TGCGCCAGCAGCCTGACCGGGACTAGCACTGATACGCAGTATTTT. Amino acids: CASSLTGTSTDTQYF.

There are many counts of this clonotype. The chain joins TRBV7-2 to TRBJ2-3, with unresolved D. Trimming cost V 1 base and J 14 bases, with 13 bases left between them. The CDR3 loop spans 12 amino acids. CDR1 and CDR2 from the germline V gene are SGHTA and FQGNSA. The DNA of the CDR3 is TGTGCCAGCAGCTTAGAGGTGGACCCGCGGTATTTT. Its translation: CASSLEVDPRYF. The complete variable domain, with remaining parts taken from reference TRBV7-2 and TRBJ2-3, reads GAGVSQSPSNKVTEKGKDVELRCDPISGHTALYWYRQSLGQGLEFLIYFQGNSAPDKSGLPSDRFSAERTGGSVSTLTIQRTQQEDSAVYLCASSLEVDPRYFGPGTRLTVL.

The genes are TRBV7-9 and TRBJ2-7; 7 nucleotides line up with TRBD1. The CDR3 is 15 residues long. Unmatched junction bases numbered 11, after V lost 4 bases and J lost 5 bases. Germline lookup yields CDR1 SEHNR and CDR2 FQNEAQ (reference sequence). This CDR3 is CASSYLTGNLHEQYF. Here the CDR3 DNA reads TGTGCCAGCAGCTACTTGACAGGGAATCTCCACGAGCAGTACTTC.

In its sample, this clonotype was seen many times. V is TRBV25-1 and J is TRBJ1-1; D not certain. Deletions cut 1 base from V and 11 bases from J, with 8 bases between. The CDR3 runs 11 residues. Germline V CDR1 and CDR2: MGHDK, SYGVNS. CDR3 coding DNA: TGTGCCAGCAGTGAATTGGTGGAGGCTTTCTTT. Translation: CASSELVEAFF.

The table lists this clonotype with many counts. The rearrangement links TRBV6-1 to TRBJ2-1; perhaps TRBD1 as D (5 bases). V was cut by 7 bases and J by 1 base, with 11 bases left in between. Germline CDR1 MNHNS, CDR2 SASEGT. This CDR3 region has 14 residues. The CDR3 nucleotides are TGTGCCAGCAACGGGCAGGGATCCTACAATGAGCAGTTCTTC. This codes for CASNGQGSYNEQFF.

This clonotype was seen repeatedly, ten times or more. V gene TRBV11-2 combines with J gene TRBJ2-7; weak D call: TRBD2 (6 bases). Looked up from germline, CDR1 is SGHAT and CDR2 is FQNNGV. The CDR3 is 17 amino acids. Trimming shortened V by 5 bases and J by 4 bases, and 24 bases separated the two germline ends. This chain's CDR3 is CASSPTLGGGLGYEQYF. The CDR3 DNA follows: TGTGCCAGCAGCCCCACCTTGGGGGGAGGCTTGGGGTACGAGCAGTACTTC. Looking up the rest from reference TRBV11-2 and TRBJ2-7 gives the full variable domain: EAGVAQSPRYKIIEKRQSVAFWCNPISGHATLYWYQQILGQGPKLLIQFQNNGVVDDSQLPKDRFSAERLKGVDSTLKIQPAKLEDSAVYLCASSPTLGGGLGYEQYFGPGTRLTVT.